Listed here are 26 T cell receptor beta chains from one sample, sequenced in a study of blood T cell repertoires in COVID-19. Clones were read by immunoSEQ multiplex PCR, and TCRdb kept only the in-frame ones, dropping some. The sample yields 140,000 or so clones, roughly 77% seen once. The material sequenced was peripheral blood. Receptors originate from a woman in her seventies with COVID-19, enrolled during active disease.

The chain recombines TRBV4-2 with TRBJ2-5; 15 bases match TRBD2. The CDR3 runs to 17 residues. The trim removed 3 bases at V and 2 bases at J, leaving 4 bases unmatched. Germline V gene lookup returns CDR1 LGHNA and CDR2 YNFKEQ. The CDR3 coding sequence is TGTGCCAGCAGCCAGGGACTAGCGGGGGGCCAACAAGAGACCCAGTACTTC. Amino acids: CASSQGLAGGQQETQYF.

The count of this clone is one. The chain uses TRBV15 and TRBJ1-5, with 11 positions matching TRBD1. The J segment lost 12 bases and the V segment lost 0 bases, leaving 4 bases of the junction unmatched. Germline V gene data show CDR1 as LNHNV and CDR2 as YYDKDF (reference sequence). The CDR3 runs 14 residues. In DNA, the CDR3 is TGTGCCACCAGCAGAGATGAGGGACAGGGGGTCCAGCATTTT. It encodes CATSRDEGQGVQHF. The complete variable domain, with remaining parts taken from reference TRBV15 and TRBJ1-5, reads DAMVIQNPRYQVTQFGKPVTLSCSQTLNHNVMYWYQQKSSQAPKLLFHYYDKDFNNEADTPDNFQSRRPNTSFCFLDIRSPGLGDTAMYLCATSRDEGQGVQHFGDGTRLSIL.

V gene TRBV12-3 or TRBV12-4 combines with J gene TRBJ1-2; 8 nucleotides match TRBD1. The ends lost 6 bases at V and 8 bases at J; junction bases unmatched: 5. This CDR3 contains 12 residues. The CDR3 spells CASSRTGYGYTF. CDR3 sequence (DNA): TGTGCCAGCAGCCGGACAGGGTACGGCTACACCTTC.

The chain recombines TRBV4-1 with TRBJ1-1, with 9 bases aligning to TRBD1. The CDR3 spans 15 residues. Germline-derived CDR1 and CDR2 are MGHRA and YSYEKL. Trimming at V came to 4 bases and at J to 6 bases, leaving 9 bases not matched to a gene. The CDR3 DNA is TGCGCCAGCAGCCTTCAACAGGGGGCAATGTCTGAAGCTTTCTTT. Protein product: CASSLQQGAMSEAFF.

The count of this clone is one. The chain employs TRBV7-2 and TRBJ2-1; TRBD1 aligns across 8 bases. The CDR3 is made up of 18 amino acids. Per germline, CDR1 SGHTA and CDR2 FQGNSA. V lost 2 bases and J lost 3; bases outside the gene matches: 12. The CDR3 DNA follows: TGTGCCAGCAGCTTAAGGGCAGGGGGCTCCGCATACTACAATGAGCAGTTCTTC. As protein: CASSLRAGGSAYYNEQFF.

The chain combines TRBV2 with TRBJ2-2; TRBD2 is a possible D gene (5 bases). This CDR3 is 15 amino acids long. CDR1 is SNHLY, CDR2 FYNNEI, per germline. The V gene lost 7 bases and the J gene lost 0 bases, with 12 bases spanning the gap. CDR3 DNA sequence: TGTGCCAGCACCAACGAGGGCGCGAACACCGGGGAGCTGTTTTTT. This codes for CASTNEGANTGELFF.

The rearrangement links TRBV7-3 to TRBJ2-2, with 8 nucleotides matching TRBD2. The ends lost 5 bases at V and 1 base at J; junction bases unmatched: 6. This CDR3 is built from 16 residues. Germline lookup yields CDR1 SGHTA and CDR2 FQGTGA. CDR3 region: CASSPTSGGNTGELFF. CDR3 DNA: TGTGCCAGCAGCCCTACTAGCGGTGGGAACACCGGGGAGCTGTTTTTT.

This clone was seen just once. The chain joins TRBV9 to TRBJ1-3, with 7 bases lining up with TRBD1. Germline V gene sequence: CDR1 SGDLS, CDR2 YYNGEE. This CDR3 comprises 17 residues. V trimming: 0 bases; J trimming: 3 bases; junction bases outside the gene matches: 9. The CDR3 protein is CASSVGVDRLDGNTIYF. The DNA for the CDR3 is TGTGCCAGCAGCGTAGGGGTGGACAGGCTAGATGGAAACACCATATATTTT.

This chain links TRBV2 with TRBJ1-2; D uncertain. Germline V gene lookup returns CDR1 SNHLY and CDR2 FYNNEI. Trimming cost V 6 bases and J 3 bases, with 8 bases left between them. This CDR3 is built from 12 residues. CDR3 amino acids: CASSPTDYGYTF. The CDR3 DNA is TGTGCCAGCAGCCCAACGGACTATGGCTACACCTTC.

J is TRBJ2-7 and V is TRBV2, with D uncertain. Germline V gene sequence: CDR1 SNHLY, CDR2 FYNNEI. CDR3 length equals 13 residues. V was cut by 4 bases and J by 1 base, with 8 bases left in between. This CDR3 is CASSVLGSYEQYF. Here the CDR3 DNA reads TGTGCCAGCAGTGTGCTCGGTTCCTACGAGCAGTACTTC.

This chain connects TRBV5-1 to TRBJ2-3; perhaps TRBD1 as D (5 bases). This CDR3 region has 13 residues. The V gene's germline CDR1 is SGHRS and CDR2 YFSETQ. V lost 6 bases and J 4 bases, leaving 12 bases between the germline ends. The CDR3, as DNA: TGCGCCAGCATAGGGGTTAGGTCAGATACGCAGTATTTT. Translation: CASIGVRSDTQYF.

V and J are TRBV23-1 and TRBJ1-6, with a weak D call TRBD1 (6 bases). TRBV23-1 carries the ORF label, with uncertain function. This CDR3 contains 15 residues. Trimming pared 2 bases from V and 7 bases from J, leaving 12 bases between. This chain's CDR3 is CASSQADRVNSPLHF. Written as DNA, the CDR3 is TGCGCCAGCAGTCAAGCGGACAGAGTAAATTCACCCCTCCACTTT.

This sequence joins TRBV28 and TRBJ2-2; 9 nucleotides match TRBD1. Germline V gene lookup returns CDR1 MDHEN and CDR2 SYDVKM. The CDR3 contains 16 residues. The J segment lost 2 bases and the V segment lost 6 bases, leaving 7 bases of the junction unmatched. The CDR3 bases are TGTGCCAGCAGCCGCGGGACAGGGAGAAACACCGGGGAGCTGTTTTTT. This gives the protein CASSRGTGRNTGELFF.

This clone showed up just a few times. The CDR3: CASRAGTGVFQPQHF. The CDR3 DNA is TGTGCCAGCAGGGCGGGGACAGGGGTCTTTCAGCCCCAGCATTTT. V usage is TRBV6-5 and J usage is TRBJ1-5, with 10 bases fitting TRBD1. The CDR3 consists of 15 residues. J gave up 6 bases and V 6 bases, and 8 bases lay outside the gene matches. Germline-derived CDR1 and CDR2 are MNHEY and SVGAGI.

V gene TRBV13 combines with J gene TRBJ2-3; D remains unclear. Trimming took 1 base from V and 9 from J, leaving 8 bases between them. This CDR3 has 12 amino acids. Germline loops: CDR1 PRHDT, CDR2 FYEKMQ (reference sequence). This CDR3 reads CASSLASKTQYF. CDR3 sequence (DNA): TGTGCCAGCAGCTTAGCCAGTAAGACGCAGTATTTT.

This chain uses TRBV3-1 (or the pseudogene TRBV3-2) with TRBJ2-3, with 8 bases identical to TRBD2. The germline V gene encodes CDR1 LGHDT and CDR2 YNNKEL (reference sequence). This CDR3 comprises 14 residues. V trimming: 4 bases; J trimming: 10 bases; junction bases outside the gene matches: 10. CDR3 sequence (DNA): TGTGCCAGCAGCCCTGAGTCGGGGGGGGTTGCGCAGTATTTT. This translates into CASSPESGGVAQYF.

The gene calls are TRBV7-9 and TRBJ1-2; 9 positions agree with TRBD1. Unmatched junction bases numbered 7, after V lost 3 bases and J lost 8 bases. From germline, CDR1 is SEHNR and CDR2 FQNEAQ (reference sequence). This CDR3 has 14 residues. The CDR3 nucleotides are TGTGCCAGCAGCTTTATGGACAGGGGTGTCGGCTACACCTTC. Its translation: CASSFMDRGVGYTF.

The J gene is TRBJ1-6, the V gene TRBV2, with TRBD1 identical over 7 bases. The CDR3 totals 16 residues. Germline loops: CDR1 SNHLY, CDR2 FYNNEI. With 0 bases clipped from V and 5 bases from J, the junction kept 4 bases outside the gene matches. DNA for the CDR3: TGTGCCAGCAGTGAAGCGGGGACAGCGCATAATTCACCCCTCCACTTT. Translated, it gives CASSEAGTAHNSPLHF.

CDR3 region: CASQRELNTGELFF. Written as DNA, the CDR3 is TGTGCCTCCCAAAGGGAGTTGAACACCGGGGAGCTGTTTTTT. The V call is TRBV6-5, the J call TRBJ2-2; D is perhaps TRBD2 (5 bases). V gave up 11 bases and J gave up 1 base, with 14 bases separating them. In germline, CDR1 is MNHEY, CDR2 SVGAGI. The CDR3 is made up of 14 amino acids.

V gene TRBV18 combines with J gene TRBJ2-1; TRBD2 aligns across 11 bases. V trimming: 1 base; J trimming: 7 bases; junction bases outside the gene matches: 9. CDR1 is KGHSH and CDR2 is LQKENI in the germline V gene. CDR3 length: 17 amino acids. The CDR3 reads CASSPLASGGHKNEQFF. The DNA of the CDR3 is TGTGCCAGCTCACCACTAGCTAGCGGGGGGCATAAGAATGAGCAGTTCTTC. The full variable domain, its missing parts supplied by reference TRBV18 and TRBJ2-1, is NAGVMQNPRHLVRRRGQEARLRCSPMKGHSHVYWYRQLPEEGLKFMVYLQKENIIDESGMPKERFSAEFPKEGPSILRIQQVVRGDSAAYFCASSPLASGGHKNEQFFGPGTRLTVL.

The gene calls are TRBV11-2 and TRBJ1-1; TRBD1 agrees at 9 bases. Germline CDR1 SGHAT, CDR2 FQNNGV. V trimming: 5 bases; J trimming: 1 base; junction bases outside the gene matches: 5. The CDR3 spans 15 residues. The CDR3 region is CASSPRTGENTEAFF. Here the CDR3 DNA reads TGTGCCAGCAGCCCGAGGACAGGGGAGAACACTGAAGCTTTCTTT.

This clone was observed a handful of times. This chain links TRBV19 with TRBJ1-3; 10 bases fit TRBD1. After removal of 9 bases from V and 1 base from J, the junction contained 3 bases not matched to a gene. The CDR3 is 14 residues long. Germline values: CDR1 LNHDA, CDR2 SQIVND (reference sequence). CDR3 protein: CASGQGVSGNTIYF. The CDR3, as DNA: TGTGCCAGCGGACAGGGGGTATCTGGAAACACCATATATTTT.

This clone was seen just once. V gene TRBV6-2 or TRBV6-3 combines with J gene TRBJ1-6; D gene unclear. V lost 2 bases to trimming and J lost 8 bases, with 10 bases between them. Germline assignment: CDR1 MNHEY and CDR2 SVGEGT. This CDR3 has 14 amino acids. This CDR3 reads CASSYDQRDSPLHF. The CDR3, as DNA: TGTGCCAGCAGTTACGATCAGAGGGATTCACCCCTCCACTTT.

V usage is TRBV19 and J usage is TRBJ1-6; D not resolved. The CDR3 is 13 residues long. V was pared by 0 bases and J by 8 bases, with 5 bases between. Per germline, CDR1 LNHDA and CDR2 SQIVND (reference sequence). CDR3 in amino acids: CASSIEEYSPLHF. Written as DNA, the CDR3 is TGTGCCAGTAGTATAGAGGAGTATTCACCCCTCCACTTT.

CDR3 amino acids: CASRPTGNSPLHF. CDR3 DNA sequence: TGTGCCAGCAGACCCACAGGGAATTCACCCCTCCACTTT. V usage is TRBV6-5 and J usage is TRBJ1-6, with a tentative D call TRBD1 (6 bases). Germline loops: CDR1 MNHEY, CDR2 SVGAGI. The CDR3 runs to 13 residues. V lost 6 bases to trimming and J lost 7 bases, with 10 bases between them.

This chain joins TRBV7-9 and TRBJ1-4; no clear D. V lost 5 bases and J lost 5, with 15 bases in between. CDR3 size: 15 residues. Looked up from germline, CDR1 is SEHNR and CDR2 is FQNEAQ (reference sequence). The CDR3 nucleotides are TGTGCCAGCAGCCCTGCAGGATCGTCGAATGAAAAACTGTTTTTT. Translating gives CASSPAGSSNEKLFF.